This T cell receptor beta chain came from a study of T cell responses to AZD1222 COVID-19 vaccine. General study results and limits: Donors were largely white British and mainly female; clonal diversity was possibly underestimated. At 160-218 and 743-854, vaccine-associated CD4 TCRs were dominant, and they spanned spike.

Germline V gene sequence: CDR1 SGHRS, CDR2 YFSETQ. This CDR3 region has 16 residues. Germline trimming cut 0 bases from V and 9 bases from J; bases unmatched to any gene: 11. Libraries were prepared by immunoSEQ multiplex PCR; TCRdb keeps only in-frame clonotypes and omits some of them. The sample carries fewer than 95,000 clones, approximately 89% recorded once. A word on this clone: Its antigen remains unidentified.

The sequence was obtained from an adult who received the AZD1222 COVID-19 vaccine. This sequence joins TRBV5-1 and TRBJ2-1; 8 bases are a match to TRBD1. Material: peripheral blood, obtained 28 days after the second AZD1222 dose. In DNA form, the CDR3 reads TGCGCCAGCAGCTTGGCCGAGAGACAGGGGATTCGTGAGCAGTTCTTC. Residues: CASSLAERQGIREQFF. The complete variable domain, with remaining parts taken from reference TRBV5-1 and TRBJ2-1, reads KAGVTQTPRYLIKTRGQQVTLSCSPISGHRSVSWYQQTPGQGLQFLFEYFSETQRNKGNFPGRFSGRQFSNSRSEMNVSTLELGDSALYLCASSLAERQGIREQFFGPGTRLTVL.